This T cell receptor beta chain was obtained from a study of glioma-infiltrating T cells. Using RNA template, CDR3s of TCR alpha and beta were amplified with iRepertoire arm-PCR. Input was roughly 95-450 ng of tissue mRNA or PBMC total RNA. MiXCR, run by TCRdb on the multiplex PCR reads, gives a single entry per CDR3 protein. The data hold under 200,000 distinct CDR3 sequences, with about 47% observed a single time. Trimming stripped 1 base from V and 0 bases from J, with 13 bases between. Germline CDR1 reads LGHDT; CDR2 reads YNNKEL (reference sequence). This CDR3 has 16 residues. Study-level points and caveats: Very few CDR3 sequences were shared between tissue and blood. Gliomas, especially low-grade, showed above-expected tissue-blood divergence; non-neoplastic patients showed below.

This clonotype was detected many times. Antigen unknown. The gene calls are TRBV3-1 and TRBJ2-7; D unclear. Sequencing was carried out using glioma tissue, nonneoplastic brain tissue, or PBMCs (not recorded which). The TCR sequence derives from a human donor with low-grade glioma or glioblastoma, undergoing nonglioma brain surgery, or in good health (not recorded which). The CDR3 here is CASSQGPSPSSYEQYF. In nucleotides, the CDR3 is TGTGCCAGCAGCCAAGGTCCCAGCCCTAGCTCCTACGAGCAGTACTTC.